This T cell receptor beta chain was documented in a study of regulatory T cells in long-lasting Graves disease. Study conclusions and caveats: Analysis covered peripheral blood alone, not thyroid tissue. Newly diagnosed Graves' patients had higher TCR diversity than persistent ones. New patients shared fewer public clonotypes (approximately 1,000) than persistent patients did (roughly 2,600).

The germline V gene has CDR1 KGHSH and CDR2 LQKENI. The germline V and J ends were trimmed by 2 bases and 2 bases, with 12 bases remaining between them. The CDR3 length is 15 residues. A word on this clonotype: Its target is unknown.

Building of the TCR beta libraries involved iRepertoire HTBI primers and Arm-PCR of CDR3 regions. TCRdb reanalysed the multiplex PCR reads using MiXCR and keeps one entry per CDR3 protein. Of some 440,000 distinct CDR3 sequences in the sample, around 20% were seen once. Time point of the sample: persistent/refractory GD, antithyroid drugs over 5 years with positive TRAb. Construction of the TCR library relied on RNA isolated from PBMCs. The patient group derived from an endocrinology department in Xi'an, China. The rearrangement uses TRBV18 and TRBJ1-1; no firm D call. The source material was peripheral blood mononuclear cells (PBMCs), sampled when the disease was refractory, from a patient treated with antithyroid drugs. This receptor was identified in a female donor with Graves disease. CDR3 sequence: CASSPMTVLNTEAFF. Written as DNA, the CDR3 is TGTGCCAGCTCACCAATGACTGTACTTAACACTGAAGCTTTCTTT.